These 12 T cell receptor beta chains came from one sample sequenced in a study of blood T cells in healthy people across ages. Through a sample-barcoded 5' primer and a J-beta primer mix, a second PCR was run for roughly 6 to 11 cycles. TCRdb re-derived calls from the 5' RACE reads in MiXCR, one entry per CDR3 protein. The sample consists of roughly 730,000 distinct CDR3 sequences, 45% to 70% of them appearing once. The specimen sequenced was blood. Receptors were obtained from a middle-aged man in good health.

CDR3 DNA sequence: TGTGCCAGCAGCCATCAGGGGCTCTACAATGAGCAGTTCTTC. Translation: CASSHQGLYNEQFF. This rearrangement joins TRBV14 to TRBJ2-1, with D maybe TRBD1 (6 bases). V was cut by 3 bases and J by 3 bases, with 9 bases left in between. The CDR3 loop spans 14 amino acids. Germline lookup yields CDR1 SGHDN and CDR2 FVKESK.

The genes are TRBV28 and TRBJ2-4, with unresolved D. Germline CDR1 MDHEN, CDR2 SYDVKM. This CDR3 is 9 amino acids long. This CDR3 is CTTAILQYF. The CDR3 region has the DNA TGTACAACAGCGATCCTTCAGTACTTC. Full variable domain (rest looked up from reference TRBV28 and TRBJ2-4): DVKVTQSSRYLVKRTGEKVFLECVQDMDHENMFWYRQDPGLGLRLIYFSYDVKMKEKGDIPEGYSVSREKKERFSLILESASTNQTSMYLCTTAILQYFGAGTRLSVL.

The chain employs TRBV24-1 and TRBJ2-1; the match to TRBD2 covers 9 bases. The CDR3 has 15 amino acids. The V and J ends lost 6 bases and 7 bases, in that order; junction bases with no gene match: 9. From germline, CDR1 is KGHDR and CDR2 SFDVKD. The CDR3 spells CATSPGGGDFNEQFF. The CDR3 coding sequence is TGTGCCACCAGTCCCGGCGGGGGGGACTTTAATGAGCAGTTCTTC.

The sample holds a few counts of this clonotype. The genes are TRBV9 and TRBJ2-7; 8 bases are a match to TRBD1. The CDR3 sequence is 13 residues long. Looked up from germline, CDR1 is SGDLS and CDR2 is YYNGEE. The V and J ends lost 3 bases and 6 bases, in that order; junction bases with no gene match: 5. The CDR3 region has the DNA TGTGCCAGCAGCGGCGGACAGGGAGGCGAGCAGTACTTC. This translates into CASSGGQGGEQYF. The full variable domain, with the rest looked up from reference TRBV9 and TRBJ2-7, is DSGVTQTPKHLITATGQRVTLRCSPRSGDLSVYWYQQSLDQGLQFLIQYYNGEERAKGNILERFSAQQFPDLHSELNLSSLELGDSALYFCASSGGQGGEQYFGPGTRLTVT.

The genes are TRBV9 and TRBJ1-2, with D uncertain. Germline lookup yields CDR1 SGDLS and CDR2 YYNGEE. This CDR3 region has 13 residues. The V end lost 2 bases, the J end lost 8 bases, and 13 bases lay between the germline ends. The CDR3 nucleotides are TGTGCCAGCAGCGTTGGGAGGGTAGAAGGCTACACCTTC. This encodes CASSVGRVEGYTF.

The CDR3 region is CAISAGLAIETQYF. The CDR3 nucleotides read TGTGCCATCAGTGCCGGACTAGCGATAGAGACCCAGTACTTC. The gene calls are TRBV10-3 and TRBJ2-5, with 9 bases fitting TRBD2. The CDR3 runs to 14 residues. Trimming cost V 4 bases and J 4 bases; bases outside gene matches: 4. In germline, CDR1 is ENHRY, CDR2 SYGVKD.

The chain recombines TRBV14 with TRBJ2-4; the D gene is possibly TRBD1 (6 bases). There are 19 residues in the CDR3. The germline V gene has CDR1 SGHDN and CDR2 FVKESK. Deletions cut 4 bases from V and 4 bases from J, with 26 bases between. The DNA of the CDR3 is TGTGCCAGCAGCCCTTCCGGTTGGGGGCTGATCGGGATTAAAAACATTCAGTACTTC. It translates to CASSPSGWGLIGIKNIQYF.

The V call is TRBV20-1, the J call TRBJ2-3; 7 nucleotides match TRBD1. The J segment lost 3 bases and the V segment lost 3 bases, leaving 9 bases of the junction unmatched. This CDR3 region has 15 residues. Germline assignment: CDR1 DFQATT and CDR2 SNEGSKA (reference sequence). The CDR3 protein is CSASIPGQRTDTQYF. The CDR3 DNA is TGCAGTGCTAGCATACCGGGACAGAGAACAGATACGCAGTATTTT.

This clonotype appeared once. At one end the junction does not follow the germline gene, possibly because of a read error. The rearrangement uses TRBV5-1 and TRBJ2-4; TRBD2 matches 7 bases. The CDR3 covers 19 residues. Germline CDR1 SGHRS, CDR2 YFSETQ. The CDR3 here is CASNLGPLRAGLAKNIQYF. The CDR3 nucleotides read TGCGCCAGCAACTTGGGCCCTCTTCGAGCGGGACTAGCCAAAAACATTCAGTACTTC.

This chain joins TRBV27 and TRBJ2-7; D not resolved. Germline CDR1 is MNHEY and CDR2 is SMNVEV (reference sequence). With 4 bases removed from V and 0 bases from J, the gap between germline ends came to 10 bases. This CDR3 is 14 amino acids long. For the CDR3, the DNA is TGTGCCAGCAGTTATTCGAAAACCTCCTACGAGCAGTACTTC. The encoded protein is CASSYSKTSYEQYF.

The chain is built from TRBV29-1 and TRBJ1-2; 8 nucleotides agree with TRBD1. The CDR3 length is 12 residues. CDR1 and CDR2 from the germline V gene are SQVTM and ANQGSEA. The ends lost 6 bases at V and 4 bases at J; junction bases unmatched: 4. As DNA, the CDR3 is TGCAGCGTGACAGGGGTGAGCTATGGCTACACCTTC. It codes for CSVTGVSYGYTF.

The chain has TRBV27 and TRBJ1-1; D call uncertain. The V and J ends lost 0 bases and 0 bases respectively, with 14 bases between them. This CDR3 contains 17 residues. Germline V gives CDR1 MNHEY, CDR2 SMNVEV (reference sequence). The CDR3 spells CASSLSTGTLMNTEAFF. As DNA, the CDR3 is TGTGCCAGCAGTTTATCCACGGGCACCCTTATGAACACTGAAGCTTTCTTT.